This entry describes one T cell receptor beta chain. Its cognate antigen is unknown. It is likely a read error: a sequence one base away is far more abundant. Additional DNA sequences in this sample encode the identical CDR3. Germline V gene lookup returns CDR1 SGHNT and CDR2 YENEEA. This CDR3 spans 12 amino acids. With 3 bases removed from V and 4 bases from J, the gap between germline ends came to 6 bases. Some clones are missing from TCRdb's copy, which holds only in-frame ones; the method was immunoSEQ multiplex PCR. This repertoire shows 95,000 to 150,000 clones, 85% to 95% found once; its top ten account for over 2.5%. The sample originates from a study of graft-versus-host responses after intestinal transplantation. Study results and caveats: Present in recipient marrow, GvH clones included some that appeared first in ileum or blood.

The rearrangement uses TRBV11-3 and TRBJ1-1, with a tentative D call TRBD1 (5 bases). The TCR sequence derives from a human donor who received an intestinal transplant. The source material was unstimulated CD8+ T cells sorted from spleen or lymph node cells, sampled before intestinal transplant. The CDR3 loop reads CASSLRGTEAFF. CDR3 nucleotides: TGTGCCAGCAGCTTGAGGGGCACTGAAGCTTTCTTT.